According to its frequency, the clone carrying this T cell receptor beta chain is medium-sized. The antigen is undetermined. The data belong to a study of T cell clusters in autoimmune cytopenias. Study conclusions and caveats: No cluster-lack signature appeared between secondary cytopenia and chronic lymphocytic leukemia patients, apparently due to lymphoma masking.

TRB rearrangements were amplified by touch-down multiplex PCR with mixed TRB-A/B primers. TCRdb re-called the multiplex PCR reads and catalogs CDR3 proteins one per entry, DNA excluded. The listing contains about 5,900 distinct CDR3 sequences. TRB amplification used approximately 0.25 ug of peripheral blood genomic DNA. CDR3 length equals 14 residues. Germline-derived CDR1 and CDR2 are MNHEY and SMNVEV (reference sequence). This clonotype was sampled from a human donor with an autoimmune cytopenia or autoimmune hepatitis (not recorded which). V usage is TRBV27 and J usage is TRBJ2-7; the TCRdb call, TRBD2, lacks DNA for checking. Sequences were obtained from peripheral blood. The CDR3 sequence is CASSLRALGGEQYF.